This T cell receptor (beta chain) was sequenced for a study of cytotoxic CD8 clonotypes in ibrutinib-treated CLL. Study overall: The cohort had about 11 relapsed/refractory and 15 treatment-naive patients, 17 IGHV unmutated. Partial responses totalled approximately 25 and complete responses 2; after median approximately 74 months, about 15 remained remitted and approximately 12 progressed. It was after a median about 12 months of treatment, range 6 to 36, that response samples were taken. Study results and limitations: Clonality showed a rise at ibrutinib response that reversed toward baseline at progression.

This CDR3 has 13 residues. With 4 bases removed from V and 6 bases from J, the gap between germline ends came to 11 bases. The V gene's germline CDR1 is SGHRS and CDR2 YFSETQ. Worth noting for this clone: Its antigen is unidentified.

The protocol was immunoSEQ multiplex PCR, while the TCRdb copy is restricted to in-frame clones and leaves out a portion. In the table there are 76,000 or so clones, approximately 82% of which are singletons. This clonotype was obtained from a human donor with chronic lymphocytic leukemia. This chain joins TRBV5-1 and TRBJ2-1; tentative D call: TRBD2 (5 bases). The sample here was PBMCs, taken after 24 months of ibrutinib treatment. CDR3: CASSLGLFNEQFF. The DNA for the CDR3 is TGCGCCAGCAGCCTAGGACTCTTCAATGAGCAGTTCTTC.